Following are 20 T cell receptor beta chains from one sample sequenced in a study of response to subunit inactivated influenza vaccine. TCRdb re-called the RT-PCR reads with MiXCR, one entry per CDR3 protein. The sample yields roughly 700,000 distinct CDR3 sequences, over 11% seen once. The sequences come from PBMCs from blood, collected 14 to 15 days before vaccination. All receptors come from a man in his forties or fifties who received an inactivated influenza vaccine.

This clonotype was detected a few times. The gene calls are TRBV21-1 and TRBJ2-5; the tabulated D call, TRBD1, remains unverified against the DNA. TRBV21-1 is a pseudogene locus. CDR3 size: 14 residues. In nucleotides, the CDR3 is TGTGCCAGCAGCTTTCGGGTCAGAGAAGAGACCCAGTACTTC. Protein: CASSFRVREETQYF.

The gene calls are TRBV6-2 or TRBV6-3 and TRBJ1-6, with D possibly matching TRBD1 (5 bases). Germline V CDR1 and CDR2: MNHEY, SVGEGT. The CDR3 length is 15 residues. The ends were cut back, 6 bases at V and 4 bases at J, with 13 bases in the middle. The CDR3 region has the DNA TGTGCCAGCAGCGACGAGACAGTTTATAATTCACCCCTCCACTTT. This encodes CASSDETVYNSPLHF.

This clonotype was observed a few times. This sequence joins TRBV10-3 and TRBJ2-7, with D perhaps matching TRBD1 or TRBD2 (6 bases each). The CDR3 runs to 12 residues. Germline loops: CDR1 ENHRY, CDR2 SYGVKD. Trimming removed 8 bases at V and 6 bases at J, with 14 bases between. CDR3 amino acids: CAIAGHPFEQYF. The CDR3 nucleotides read TGTGCCATCGCGGGACATCCCTTCGAGCAGTACTTC.

This clonotype was observed a few times. The chain is built from TRBV4-1 and TRBJ1-6, with D perhaps TRBD1 (6 bases). Trimming left V 4 bases short and J 7 bases short, with 17 bases between. Germline V gives CDR1 MGHRA, CDR2 YSYEKL. This CDR3 spans 16 amino acids. This CDR3 reads CASSPGGRGGNSPLHF. CDR3 bases: TGCGCCAGCAGCCCCGGGGGCAGGGGCGGGAATTCACCCCTCCACTTT.

The table lists this clonotype with a few counts. The chain links TRBV25-1 to TRBJ1-4; D gene uncertain. V was clipped by 0 bases and J by 7 bases, with 12 bases between them. Germline CDR1 and CDR2: MGHDK and SYGVNS. CDR3 length: 15 residues. For the CDR3, the DNA is TGTGCCAGCAGTGAATATGGGATTTACGGTGAAAAACTGTTTTTT. It codes for CASSEYGIYGEKLFF.

The chain employs TRBV3-1 and TRBJ2-5; TRBD2 might be the D (7 bases). From germline, CDR1 is LGHDT and CDR2 YNNKEL (reference sequence). Trimming cost V 8 bases and J 4 bases, with 17 bases left between them. CDR3 length: 14 residues. The CDR3 coding sequence is TGTGCCAGCGCCTCGACGGGGGGCGGAGAGACCCAGTACTTC. Protein product: CASASTGGGETQYF.

The chain is built from TRBV4-1 and TRBJ2-7; D is perhaps TRBD2 (6 bases). Germline V lookup: CDR1 MGHRA, CDR2 YSYEKL. The CDR3 covers 18 residues. Trimming pared 1 base from V and 0 bases from J, leaving 19 bases between. This CDR3 reads CASSQAPSQQEGSYEQYF. The CDR3 DNA reads TGCGCCAGCAGCCAAGCCCCAAGTCAGCAGGAGGGCTCCTACGAGCAGTACTTC.

This clonotype was seen at least ten times. The chain joins TRBV6-5 to TRBJ1-2, with unresolved D. This CDR3 spans 12 amino acids. V lost 6 bases and J lost 7, with 12 bases in between. Germline V gene data show CDR1 as MNHEY and CDR2 as SVGAGI. CDR3 in DNA: TGTGCCAGCAGAGGGCAAACTCGTGGCTACACCTTC. Encoded protein: CASRGQTRGYTF.

This clonotype has more than one count but fewer than ten. The chain combines TRBV7-2 with TRBJ2-5; D tentatively fits TRBD1 or TRBD2 (5 bases each). The tail of the sequence fits TRBJ2-1 better, so the J call may be wrong. The CDR3 spans 13 residues. Germline CDR1 and CDR2: SGHTA and FQGNSA. In DNA, the CDR3 is TGTGCCAGCAGCTCCCCTACCGCAGGGACCCAGTTCTTC. It translates to CASSSPTAGTQFF.

The chain has TRBV24-1 and TRBJ2-5, with a tentative D call TRBD2 (5 bases). The CDR3 covers 13 residues. Deletions cut 5 bases from V and 5 bases from J, with 11 bases between. Germline CDR1 KGHDR, CDR2 SFDVKD. CDR3 region: CATSGGNYETQYF. For the CDR3, the DNA is TGTGCCACCAGTGGAGGGAACTACGAGACCCAGTACTTC.

There are a few counts of this clonotype. The chain recombines TRBV9 with TRBJ2-5; 7 positions agree with TRBD2. The ends lost 0 bases at V and 5 bases at J; junction bases unmatched: 10. This CDR3 comprises 16 residues. CDR1 and CDR2 from the germline V gene are SGDLS and YYNGEE. The CDR3: CASSVDRRESWETQYF. In nucleotides, the CDR3 is TGTGCCAGCAGCGTAGATAGGCGGGAGTCATGGGAGACCCAGTACTTC. The whole variable domain, remainder taken from reference TRBV9 and TRBJ2-5, is DSGVTQTPKHLITATGQRVTLRCSPRSGDLSVYWYQQSLDQGLQFLIQYYNGEERAKGNILERFSAQQFPDLHSELNLSSLELGDSALYFCASSVDRRESWETQYFGPGTRLLVL.

In its sample, this clonotype was seen a few times. The rearrangement uses TRBV12-3 or TRBV12-4 and TRBJ2-7, with 9 bases that match TRBD1. The CDR3 length is 14 residues. Germline trimming cut 7 bases from V and 2 bases from J; bases unmatched to any gene: 6. DNA of the CDR3: TGTGCCAGCACCTGGGACAGGGTGGCCTACGAGCAGTACTTC. It is translated as CASTWDRVAYEQYF.

The J gene is TRBJ2-1, the V gene TRBV15; possible D gene TRBD2, 5 bases. The CDR3 is 14 amino acids. V was shortened by 3 bases and J by 7 bases, with 13 bases between the two germline ends. Germline values: CDR1 LNHNV, CDR2 YYDKDF (reference sequence). The CDR3 spells CATSRQARGNEQFF. CDR3 DNA: TGTGCCACCAGCAGGCAAGCGAGAGGGAATGAGCAGTTCTTC.

This clonotype was observed at least ten times. The chain joins TRBV12-5 to TRBJ2-2; TRBD1 aligns across 9 bases. The CDR3 sequence is 17 residues long. J gave up 3 bases and V 0 bases, and 5 bases lay outside the gene matches. Germline CDR1 reads LGHNT; CDR2 reads FRNRAP. The CDR3 spells CASGLVPGQGHTGELFF. The CDR3 DNA follows: TGTGCTAGTGGTTTGGTGCCGGGACAGGGTCACACCGGGGAGCTGTTTTTT.

Remarks on this clonotype: The junction and the germline gene differ at one end; a read error may be behind it. This chain uses TRBV3-1 with TRBJ2-1, with D possibly TRBD1 on 6 matching bases. The CDR3 loop spans 16 amino acids. Germline CDR1 LGHDT, CDR2 YNNKEL (reference sequence). CDR3 bases: TGTGCCAGCAGTTTCTTCCACAGGGCTTCCTCCAATGAGCAGTTCTTC. Translating gives CASSFFHRASSNEQFF.

The gene calls are TRBV4-3 and TRBJ1-1; D possibly corresponds to TRBD1 (5 bases). Germline loops: CDR1 LGHNA, CDR2 YSLEER. This CDR3 has 14 amino acids. Trimming took 5 bases from V and 7 from J, leaving 17 bases between them. For the CDR3, the DNA is TGCGCCAGCAGCTCCGGGGGGGGACGGGGTGAAGCTTTCTTT. Residues: CASSSGGGRGEAFF.

This clonotype was recorded at least ten times. The chain joins TRBV6-5 to TRBJ2-1, with no clear D. CDR3 length: 11 amino acids. Germline values: CDR1 MNHEY, CDR2 SVGAGI. Trimming removed 6 bases from V and 3 bases from J, with 3 bases in between. The CDR3 spells CASRRYNEQFF. For the CDR3, the DNA is TGTGCCAGCAGGCGCTACAATGAGCAGTTCTTC.

The chain is built from TRBV28 and TRBJ1-2; D perhaps matches TRBD1 (5 bases). Trimming took 8 bases from V and 2 from J, leaving 9 bases between them. The CDR3 is 12 residues long. The V gene's germline CDR1 is MDHEN and CDR2 SYDVKM. The CDR3 DNA follows: TGTGCCAGCGGAAAGGGGAACTATGGCTACACCTTC. This codes for CASGKGNYGYTF.

The chain carries TRBV7-2 and TRBJ2-7; 7 bases are a match to TRBD1. The CDR3 totals 14 residues. The germline gives CDR1 SGHTA, CDR2 FQGNSA. J was trimmed by 4 bases and V by 4 bases; bases with no gene match: 7. The CDR3 sequence is CASSSVGTVYEQYF. CDR3 coding DNA: TGTGCCAGCAGCTCCGTCGGGACAGTTTACGAGCAGTACTTC.

This clonotype was seen repeatedly, ten times or more. The V call is TRBV12-3 or TRBV12-4, the J call TRBJ2-1, with D uncertain. V was trimmed by 8 bases and J by 0 bases, leaving 8 bases between them. The CDR3 runs 13 residues. CDR3 loop: CASRRSSYNEQFF. DNA of the CDR3: TGTGCCAGCCGGCGGAGCTCCTACAATGAGCAGTTCTTC.